What follows are 20 T cell receptor beta chains derived from one specimen sequenced in a study of blood T cell repertoires in COVID-19. The assay was immunoSEQ multiplex PCR, and TCRdb's table has in-frame clones only and misses some. The data show around 230,000 clones, more than 65% seen once. The sample was peripheral blood. These receptors all come from a man in his forties who had recovered from COVID-19.

The rearrangement uses TRBV6-2 or TRBV6-3 and TRBJ2-5, with 9 bases that match TRBD2. The CDR3 extends over 14 amino acids. V gave up 4 bases and J gave up 4 bases; unmatched junction bases: 4. Germline CDR1 MNHEY, CDR2 SVGEGT. The CDR3 loop is CASSSGSGRETQYF. The CDR3 DNA follows: TGTGCCAGCAGTTCCGGTAGCGGGAGAGAGACCCAGTACTTC.

The CDR3 region has the DNA TGTGCCAGCAGATACAGGGACCGCTACACCTTC. Translated, it gives CASRYRDRYTF. The chain is built from TRBV2 and TRBJ1-2; D perhaps matches TRBD1 (6 bases). Germline lookup yields CDR1 SNHLY and CDR2 FYNNEI. Between the trimmed V and J ends, which lost 6 bases and 9 bases, there was a span of 11 bases. This CDR3 region has 11 residues.

CDR3: CASSAGVPSEKLFF. For the CDR3, the DNA is TGTGCCAGCAGCGCCGGAGTACCGTCTGAAAAACTGTTTTTT. V gene TRBV7-2 combines with J gene TRBJ1-4; D is unresolved. The CDR3 spans 14 residues. The V gene lost 5 bases and the J gene lost 7 bases, with 14 bases spanning the gap. CDR1 SGHTA and CDR2 FQGNSA come from the germline V gene. The variable domain in full, completed from reference TRBV7-2 and TRBJ1-4, reads GAGVSQSPSNKVTEKGKDVELRCDPISGHTALYWYRQSLGQGLEFLIYFQGNSAPDKSGLPSDRFSAERTGGSVSTLTIQRTQQEDSAVYLCASSAGVPSEKLFFGSGTQLSVL.

The V call is TRBV4-3, the J call TRBJ2-1; 7 bases line up with TRBD2. The CDR3 spans 16 residues. J gave up 3 bases and V 1 base, and 6 bases lay outside the gene matches. CDR1 and CDR2 (germline): LGHNA, YSLEER. CDR3 sequence: CASSQGTSGIYNEQFF. DNA of the CDR3: TGCGCCAGCAGCCAAGGGACTAGTGGTATCTACAATGAGCAGTTCTTC.

This chain joins TRBV20-1 and TRBJ2-1; D possibly corresponds to TRBD2 (6 bases). This CDR3 has 11 amino acids. The V gene's germline CDR1 is DFQATT and CDR2 SNEGSKA (reference sequence). Trimming left V 3 bases short and J 10 bases short, with 10 bases between. The CDR3 loop reads CSASRREEQFF. CDR3 nucleotides: TGCAGTGCTAGTCGGCGGGAAGAGCAGTTCTTC.

This clone was counted a single time. The J gene is TRBJ1-2, the V gene TRBV21-1; TRBD1, the table's D call, lacks a check against the DNA. TRBV21-1 is designated a pseudogene. The CDR3 runs 14 residues. DNA for the CDR3: TGTGCCAGCAGAGATTACAGGGCGTCCTATGGCTACACCTTC. Its translation: CASRDYRASYGYTF.

The chain carries TRBV3-1 (or the pseudogene TRBV3-2) and TRBJ2-1; 11 positions match TRBD2. This CDR3 contains 17 residues. With 5 bases clipped from V and 4 bases from J, the junction kept 10 bases outside the gene matches. Looked up from germline, CDR1 is LGHDT and CDR2 is YNNKEL (reference sequence). Here the CDR3 reads CASSGRPGTSGYNEQFF. In nucleotides, the CDR3 is TGTGCCAGCAGCGGGCGCCCCGGGACTAGCGGATACAATGAGCAGTTCTTC.

This rearrangement joins TRBV6-5 to TRBJ1-1; D not certain. CDR3 size: 15 residues. The V end lost 2 bases, the J end lost 3 bases, and 13 bases lay between the germline ends. Germline V lookup: CDR1 MNHEY, CDR2 SVGAGI. The CDR3 DNA sequence: TGTGCCAGCAGTTACCAGATTTCGACTTACACTGAAGCTTTCTTT. The encoded protein is CASSYQISTYTEAFF.

This clone was seen a few times. V is TRBV7-9 and J is TRBJ1-1; D is undetermined. The ends were cut back, 5 bases at V and 1 base at J, with 23 bases in the middle. Germline V lookup: CDR1 SEHNR, CDR2 FQNEAQ (reference sequence). This CDR3 has 18 amino acids. CDR3 residues: CASSPRSLAWRGNTEAFF. CDR3 sequence (DNA): TGTGCCAGCAGCCCCAGAAGCCTAGCCTGGCGGGGGAACACTGAAGCTTTCTTT.

V usage is TRBV19 and J usage is TRBJ1-5; 12 bases map to TRBD1. The germline CDR1 and CDR2 sequences are LNHDA and SQIVND (reference sequence). This CDR3 comprises 17 residues. V lost 4 bases and J lost 6; bases outside the gene matches: 10. Here the CDR3 DNA reads TGTGCCAGTAGTACTAGCGGGACAGGGGGCTGGAGTCAGCCCCAGCATTTT. Translating it yields CASSTSGTGGWSQPQHF.

This chain joins TRBV5-6 and TRBJ2-3, with 7 bases matching TRBD2. The CDR3 loop spans 13 amino acids. Germline CDR1 and CDR2: SGHDT and YYEEEE. V lost 7 bases to trimming and J lost 0 bases; unmatched junction nucleotides: 2. The CDR3 DNA reads TGTGCCAGCGGGGGGGTGAGCACAGATACGCAGTATTTT. It yields the protein CASGGVSTDTQYF.

This clone occurred a few times. This specimen includes other DNA sequences encoding the same CDR3. The chain uses TRBV2 and TRBJ1-1; D is perhaps TRBD1 (5 bases). CDR1 is SNHLY and CDR2 is FYNNEI in the germline V gene. V lost 5 bases and J lost 1, with 11 bases in between. This CDR3 has 14 residues. CDR3 sequence reads: CASSRRGGNTEAFF. The DNA for the CDR3 is TGTGCCAGCAGTCGAAGGGGAGGGAACACTGAAGCTTTCTTT.

The chain couples TRBV5-1 to TRBJ1-1; TRBD1 is a possible D gene (5 bases). The CDR3 length is 14 residues. Germline V gives CDR1 SGHRS, CDR2 YFSETQ. The V and J ends lost 1 base and 0 bases respectively, with 7 bases between them. The DNA of the CDR3 is TGCGCCAGCAGCTTGCCAGGGTTGAACACTGAAGCTTTCTTT. Its translation is CASSLPGLNTEAFF.

DNA for the CDR3: TGTGCCACGACCCCTGGTAGCCATGAGCAGTTCTTC. Its translation: CATTPGSHEQFF. This chain connects TRBV19 to TRBJ2-1, with D uncertain. Trimming removed 10 bases at V and 8 bases at J, with 15 bases between. Germline V lookup: CDR1 LNHDA, CDR2 SQIVND (reference sequence). CDR3 length equals 12 residues.

The chain has TRBV7-6 and TRBJ2-7, with 8 bases that match TRBD2. The V and J ends lost 5 bases and 5 bases, in that order; junction bases with no gene match: 11. Germline assignment: CDR1 SGHVS and CDR2 FNYEAQ. The CDR3 runs 15 residues. The CDR3 DNA reads as TGTGCCAGCAGCGGCACTTACGGGGGGGTCCACGAGCAGTACTTC. This codes for CASSGTYGGVHEQYF.

The chain recombines TRBV7-2 with TRBJ1-1; D is undetermined. Trimming removed 2 bases from V and 3 bases from J, with 7 bases in between. CDR3 length equals 13 residues. Germline V CDR1 and CDR2: SGHTA, FQGNSA. The CDR3 reads CASSLTSYTEAFF. The CDR3 bases are TGTGCCAGCAGCTTAACTTCCTACACTGAAGCTTTCTTT.

The chain carries TRBV6-2 or TRBV6-3 and TRBJ2-5; TRBD2 matches at 7 bases. The CDR3 covers 15 residues. Germline-derived CDR1 and CDR2 are MNHEY and SVGEGT. V lost 5 bases, J lost 1 base, and 7 bases stayed unmatched. CDR3 DNA sequence: TGTGCCAGCAGTCCGGGCCGGGGGGTCCAAGAGACCCAGTACTTC. This encodes CASSPGRGVQETQYF.

This clone has only a few counts. V and J are TRBV5-5 and TRBJ1-4, with D possibly TRBD1 on 6 matching bases. Germline V gene lookup returns CDR1 SGHKS and CDR2 YYEKEE (reference sequence). The CDR3 is 14 amino acids. The V end lost 1 base, the J end lost 7 bases, and 11 bases lay between the germline ends. For the CDR3, the DNA is TGTGCCAGCAGCTTGCAACAGGGAAGTGAAAAACTGTTTTTT. It is translated as CASSLQQGSEKLFF.

The V and J genes are TRBV5-1 and TRBJ2-7; 7 nucleotides match TRBD2. CDR3 size: 15 residues. With V trimmed by 4 bases and J by 6 bases, 13 bases remained unmatched. The germline V gene has CDR1 SGHRS and CDR2 YFSETQ. The CDR3 region has the DNA TGCGCCAGCAGCGGACCCTGGGGGGGGGAATCCGAGCAGTACTTC. Translating gives CASSGPWGGESEQYF. Variable domain in full (rest from reference TRBV5-1 and TRBJ2-7): KAGVTQTPRYLIKTRGQQVTLSCSPISGHRSVSWYQQTPGQGLQFLFEYFSETQRNKGNFPGRFSGRQFSNSRSEMNVSTLELGDSALYLCASSGPWGGESEQYFGPGTRLTVT.

V is TRBV29-1 and J is TRBJ2-3; 8 nucleotides align to TRBD1. Trimming took 2 bases from V and 6 from J; bases not matched to a gene: 13. CDR1 is SQVTM and CDR2 is ANQGSEA in the germline V gene. The CDR3 runs to 16 residues. CDR3 residues: CSVESTGGRVADTQYF. The DNA for the CDR3 is TGCAGCGTTGAAAGCACAGGGGGTCGGGTCGCGGATACGCAGTATTTT.